This T cell receptor (beta chain) comes out of a study of shared clonotypes between healthy human individuals. Turning to this clone: What it binds is unknown.

Findings and caveats of the study: Generally, naive subsets came out with larger estimated richness than memory subsets. With a handful of donors compared, about 5% of naive CD4 clonotypes were shared.

Trimming shortened V by 4 bases and J by 7 bases, and 17 bases separated the two germline ends. The CDR3 totals 14 residues. Germline V CDR1 and CDR2: MNHEY, SVGAGI. Repertoires were generated with immunoSEQ multiplex PCR, while TCRdb's copy carries only in-frame clones and drops some. Counted here are a few million clones, more than 80% occurring once; the ten biggest clones make up roughly 0.36%. This chain joins TRBV6-5 and TRBJ2-7, with a possible D match to TRBD1 (7 bases). This clonotype originated in a man between 18 and 29 years old in good health. Some clones in this sample may be carry-over from other donors' samples. What was sequenced was naive CD4+ T cells from PBMCs. Subset defined: CD45RA+ positively selected. The CDR3 reads CASSFRGAAGEQYF. The CDR3 bases are TGTGCCAGCAGTTTCAGGGGGGCGGCCGGGGAGCAGTACTTC.